This T cell receptor (beta chain) is drawn from a study of T cells in Graves' hyperthyroidism and ophthalmopathy (dated by TCRdb to between 2018 and 2020). For the wider study: Peripheral blood was collected at initial diagnosis, before any treatment. TCR V-J signatures able to tell the groups apart were searched for in a discovery cohort of 90 to 100 patients, of whom about 40 had Graves' ophthalmopathy and roughly 57 had stable Graves' hyperthyroidism. Whether ophthalmopathy could be predicted prospectively was tested in an independent validation cohort made up of fewer than 20 hyperthyroidism patients plus 17 patients who later progressed to ophthalmopathy. For training and testing, the approximately 92 patients in the discovery cohort were randomly divided in a 7:3 ratio. In about 6 Graves' hyperthyroidism patients, the study also compared T-cell repertoires from thyroid tissue with T-cell repertoires from blood. After blood sampling, hyperthyroidism patients were treated with methimazole at a starting dose of 30 mg daily, and ophthalmopathy patients were treated with high-dose intravenous methylprednisolone. According to the paper, TCR Vbeta CDR3 sequencing was carried out on roughly 130 peripheral blood samples, which came from under 50 ophthalmopathy, some 73 hyperthyroidism and roughly 17 progressor patients.

The TCR beta CDR3 regions were amplified from the RNA transcripts. A first-round RT-PCR of the TCR CDR3 used the HTBI primer set with the Qiagen OneStep RT-PCR kit. A second multiplex PCR round built the libraries, followed by size selection and purification. Paired-end sequencing of the libraries was performed with 100 bp reads on an Illumina HiSeq2000. As for the authors' bioinformatics: SOAPnuke was used to process the raw data, throwing out any read that contained adapters or uncalled bases, had a mean Phred below 15, or lacked an exact constant-primer or identifier match. High-quality paired reads were merged with COPE v1.2.5, and unique nucleotide sequences were defined as clonotypes. MiTCR v1.1 was used to align the clonotypes against IMGT TRBV, TRBD and TRBJ reference segments. Analysis was restricted to V-J combinations with a frequency above 0.0001, which covered roughly 99% of repertoires. A TCS score was defined as the ratio between F50 (clonal expansion) and ExV (chaos), using BLOSUM62-based TCRdist between CDR3 peptides within each V-J. Welch's t-statistics and random forest reduced roughly 530 V-J features to some 14, which were used in a naive Bayes classifier (R e1071). TCRdb ran its own pipeline on the public reads, namely fastp trimming at Q25 and MiXCR clone calling, and kept in-frame beta chains. Entries are consolidated by CDR3 protein sequence, retaining the most common genes and DNA. The V and J calls, along with clone size, are taken from TCRdb and not from the paper's own processing. Within this sample are a few hundred thousand distinct CDR3 sequences, with approximately 25% of them counted one time only. The leading ten clones occupy 73% of the sample.

This clonotype was seen repeatedly, ten times or more. Which antigen it targets is not known. Base qualities are not provided; no much larger clone lies one nucleotide away. The CDR3 runs 15 amino acids, cysteine and phenylalanine included. Here the CDR3 DNA is all that survives: 45 bases in frame from base 1. V loses 0 bases, J loses 5 bases, and the germline ends lie 13 bases apart. CDR1 and CDR2 were assigned from the germline V gene as SGHNT and YENEEA. Stable Graves' hyperthyroidism was defined as no progression to ophthalmopathy during 18 months of follow-up. Hyperthyroidism patients were newly diagnosed, with disease duration under 2 months, and aged 18 to 65 years. Exclusion was applied to patients with uncontrolled infections, other autoimmune diseases, pregnancy or lactation. Diagnoses were established on the basis of clinical symptoms, serum thyroxine and TRAb, thyroid ultrasound, and orbital computed tomography. Ficoll-Paque density gradient centrifugation was used to isolate PBMCs from 8 to 10 ml of fresh peripheral blood. Trizol reagent was used to extract total RNA, and RNA quality was then checked on an Agilent 2100 Bioanalyzer.

The paper as a whole reports these results and caveats: In validation, progression to ophthalmopathy was predicted by the model with 70.59% sensitivity and 72% to 80% specificity, a median of around 5.9 months before onset. A model built on a 13 V-J signature distinguished ophthalmopathy from stable hyperthyroidism, reaching around 87% sensitivity and about 81% specificity in cross-validation and 80%/75% in testing. Sample size was not statistically predetermined, and blinding of investigators to group allocation was not performed. Most expanded thyroid clonotypes (frequency above 0.001) were also detected in blood, a finding suggesting that blood repertoires may reflect thyroid immune responses.

The sequence came from a man aged 50 or older with Graves' hyperthyroidism. The rearrangement combines TRBV11-3 with TRBJ1-1; D gene: possibly TRBD1, on 5 matching bases. The sample was blood. This receptor carries the CDR3 CASSLERGVRTEAFF. Read as DNA, the sequence is TGTGCCAGCAGCTTAGAGCGAGGGGTAAGGACTGAAGCTTTCTTT.